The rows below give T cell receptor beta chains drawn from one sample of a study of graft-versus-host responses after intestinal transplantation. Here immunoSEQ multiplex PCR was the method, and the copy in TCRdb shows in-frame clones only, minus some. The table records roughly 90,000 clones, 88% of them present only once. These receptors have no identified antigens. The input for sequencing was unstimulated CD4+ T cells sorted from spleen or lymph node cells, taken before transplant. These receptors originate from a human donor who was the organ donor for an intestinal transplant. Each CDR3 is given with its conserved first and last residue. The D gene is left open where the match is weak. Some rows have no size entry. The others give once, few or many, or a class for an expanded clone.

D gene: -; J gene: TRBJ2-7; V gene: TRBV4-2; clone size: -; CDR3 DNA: TGTGCCAGCAGCCCTGTCGTTGGGGGGGCCCCCTTTTTCCCCTACGAGCAGTACTTC; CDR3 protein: CASSPVVGGAPFFPYEQYF
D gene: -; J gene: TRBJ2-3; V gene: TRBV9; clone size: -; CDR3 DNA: TGTGCCAGCAGCCTAACAACGGCGGTCGATACGCAGTATTTT; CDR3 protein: CASSLTTAVDTQYF
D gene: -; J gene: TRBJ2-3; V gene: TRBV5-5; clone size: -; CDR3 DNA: TGTGCCAGCAGCTTCCGGGACTTTACCACAGATACGCAGTATTTT; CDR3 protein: CASSFRDFTTDTQYF
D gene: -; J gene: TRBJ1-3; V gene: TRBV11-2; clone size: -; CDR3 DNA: TGTGCCAGCAGCCAGGGACTTGGCGGGAACACCATATATTTT; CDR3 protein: CASSQGLGGNTIYF
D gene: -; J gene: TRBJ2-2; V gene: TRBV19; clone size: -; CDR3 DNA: TGTGCCAGTAGTATTTCAGGGGCATCCGGGGAGCTGTTTTTT; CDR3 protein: CASSISGASGELFF
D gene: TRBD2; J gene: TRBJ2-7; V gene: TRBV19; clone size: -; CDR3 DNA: TGTGCCAGTAGTACCCCTAGCGGGAGGGATCGTGAGCAGTACTTC; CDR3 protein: CASSTPSGRDREQYF
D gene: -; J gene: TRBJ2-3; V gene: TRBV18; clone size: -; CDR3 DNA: TGTGCCAGCTCACGGGCCCAAAGAGATACGCAGTATTTT; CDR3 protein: CASSRAQRDTQYF
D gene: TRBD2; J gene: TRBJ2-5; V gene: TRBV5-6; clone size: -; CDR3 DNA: TGTGCCAGCAGCGTGCGTAGCACTAGCGGGGAGACCCAGTACTTC; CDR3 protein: CASSVRSTSGETQYF
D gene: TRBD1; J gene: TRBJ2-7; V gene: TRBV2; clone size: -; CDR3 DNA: TGTGCCAGCACTCCCCCGGCCGGGTTCGGGACAGGGGGCTACGAGCAGTACTTC; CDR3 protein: CASTPPAGFGTGGYEQYF
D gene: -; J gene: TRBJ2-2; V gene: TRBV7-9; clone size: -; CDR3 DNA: TGTGCCAGCAGCTTACCACAGGGTACGGGCACCGGGGAGCTGTTTTTT; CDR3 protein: CASSLPQGTGTGELFF
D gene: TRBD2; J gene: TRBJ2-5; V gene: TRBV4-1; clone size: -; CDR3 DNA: TGCGCCAGCAGCCACTCGACTAGCGCATATGGAGAGACCCAGTACTTC; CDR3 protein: CASSHSTSAYGETQYF
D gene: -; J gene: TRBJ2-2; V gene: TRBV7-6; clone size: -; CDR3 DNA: TGTGCCAGCAGCTTGGGACAAAACACCGGGGAGCTGTTTTTT; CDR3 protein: CASSLGQNTGELFF
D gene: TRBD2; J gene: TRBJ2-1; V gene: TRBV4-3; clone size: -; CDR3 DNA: TGCGCCAGCAGCCAAAAGCCTAGACTAGCGGGCGACAATGAGCAGTTCTTC; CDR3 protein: CASSQKPRLAGDNEQFF
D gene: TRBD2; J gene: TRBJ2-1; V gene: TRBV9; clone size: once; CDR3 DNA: TGTGCCAGCAGTTCCGCGGGAGTTCGTAATGAGCAGTTCTTC; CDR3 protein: CASSSAGVRNEQFF
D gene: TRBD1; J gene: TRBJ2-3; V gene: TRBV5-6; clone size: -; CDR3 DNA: TGTGCCAGCGCCCGGACAGGGCCTAACACAGATACGCAGTATTTT; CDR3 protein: CASARTGPNTDTQYF
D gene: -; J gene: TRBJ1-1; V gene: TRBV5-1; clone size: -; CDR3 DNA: TGCGCCAGCAGCTTTTGGGAGATGAACACTGAAGCTTTCTTT; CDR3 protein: CASSFWEMNTEAFF
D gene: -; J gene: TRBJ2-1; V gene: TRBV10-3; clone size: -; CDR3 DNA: TGTGCCATCAGCGAAAATGAAGGGACTTTACTCTACAATGAGCAGTTCTTC; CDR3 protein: CAISENEGTLLYNEQFF
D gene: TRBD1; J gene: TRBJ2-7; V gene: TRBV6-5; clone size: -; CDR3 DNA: TGTGCCAGCAGTTACTCAAGGGGGCGTAAGTCCCACGAGCAGTACTTC; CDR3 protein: CASSYSRGRKSHEQYF
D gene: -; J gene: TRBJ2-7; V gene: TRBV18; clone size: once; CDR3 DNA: TGTGCCAGCTCACCCGGAACAGGAGTGGCCTACGAGCAGTACTTC; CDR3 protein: CASSPGTGVAYEQYF
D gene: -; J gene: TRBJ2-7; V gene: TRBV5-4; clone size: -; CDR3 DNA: TGTGCCAGCAGCCAGAAGGACGGGGGCTACGAGCAGTACTTC; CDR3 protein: CASSQKDGGYEQYF
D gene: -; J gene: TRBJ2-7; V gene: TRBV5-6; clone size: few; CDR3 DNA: TGTGCCAGCAGCTTGGGGGCCCACGATCGGGAGCAGTACTTC; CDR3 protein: CASSLGAHDREQYF
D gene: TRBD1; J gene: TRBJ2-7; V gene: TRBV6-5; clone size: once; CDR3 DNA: TGTGCCAGCAGTTACTCTTCCCGGACAGGGGATCCCCAGCAGTACTTC; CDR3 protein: CASSYSSRTGDPQQYF
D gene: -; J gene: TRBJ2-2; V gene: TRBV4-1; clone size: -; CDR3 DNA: TGCGCCAGCAGCCAACCTGGGGGTAGGGGAGGCAGCGGGGAGCTGTTTTTT; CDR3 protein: CASSQPGGRGGSGELFF
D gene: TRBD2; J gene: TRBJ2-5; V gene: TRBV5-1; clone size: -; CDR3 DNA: TGCGCCAGCAGCTTCCAGCGGGAGGAGACCCAGTACTTC; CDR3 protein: CASSFQREETQYF
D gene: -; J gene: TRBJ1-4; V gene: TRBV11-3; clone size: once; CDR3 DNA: TGTGCCAGCAGCTTAGATCCCGCGGGCCTACTGTTTTTT; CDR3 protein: CASSLDPAGLLFF
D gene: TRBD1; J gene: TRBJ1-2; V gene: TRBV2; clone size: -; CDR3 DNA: TGTGCCAGCAGTGGACAGGGGGCGGGCTACACCTTC; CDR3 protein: CASSGQGAGYTF
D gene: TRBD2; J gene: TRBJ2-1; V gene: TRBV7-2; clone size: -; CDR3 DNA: TGTGCCAGCAGCGGGGGACTAGCGGGCCTCTACAATGAGCAGTTCTTC; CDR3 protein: CASSGGLAGLYNEQFF
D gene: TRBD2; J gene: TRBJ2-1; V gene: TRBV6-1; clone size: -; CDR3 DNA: TGTGCCAGCGTAGCGGGAGGGCCCGATGAGCAGTTCTTC; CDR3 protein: CASVAGGPDEQFF
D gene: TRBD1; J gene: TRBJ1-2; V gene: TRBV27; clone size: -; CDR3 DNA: TGTGCCAGCAGTCAGACAGGGCGCTATGGCTACACCTTC; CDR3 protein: CASSQTGRYGYTF
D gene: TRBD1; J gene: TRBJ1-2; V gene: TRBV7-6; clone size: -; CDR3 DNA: TGTGCCAGCAGCCCCGCAGGGGGCCGCTCCGCTTATGGCTACACCTTC; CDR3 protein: CASSPAGGRSAYGYTF
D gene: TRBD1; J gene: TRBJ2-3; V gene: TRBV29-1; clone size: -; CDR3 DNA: TGCAGCGGCCGTACCGGGACAGGGTCTAGCACAGATACGCAGTATTTT; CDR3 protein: CSGRTGTGSSTDTQYF
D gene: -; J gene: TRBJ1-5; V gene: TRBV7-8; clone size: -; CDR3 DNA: TGTGCCAGCAGCTTATTATGGGGGGGAAATCAGCCCCAGCATTTT; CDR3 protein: CASSLLWGGNQPQHF
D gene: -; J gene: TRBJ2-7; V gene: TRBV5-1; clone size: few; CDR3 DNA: TGCGCCAGCAGCCCAGGGGACCCACTTCCCTACGAGCAGTACTTC; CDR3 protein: CASSPGDPLPYEQYF
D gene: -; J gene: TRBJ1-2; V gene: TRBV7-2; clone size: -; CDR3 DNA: TGTGCCAGCAGCCCCACGGGTGCACACTATGGCTACACCTTC; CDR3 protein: CASSPTGAHYGYTF
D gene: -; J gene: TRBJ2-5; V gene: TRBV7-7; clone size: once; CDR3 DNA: TGTGCTAGCAGCCCTACTAGAAAAGAGACCCAGTACTTC; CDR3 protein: CASSPTRKETQYF
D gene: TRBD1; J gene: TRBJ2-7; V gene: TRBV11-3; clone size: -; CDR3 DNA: TGTGCCAGCAGCTTAGGATCAGGACAGGGCTCCTACGAGCAGTACTTC; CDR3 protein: CASSLGSGQGSYEQYF
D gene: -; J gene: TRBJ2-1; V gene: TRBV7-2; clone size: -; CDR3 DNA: TGTGCCAGCAGCTCACAAGCGGCGACTGAGCAGTTCTTC; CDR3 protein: CASSSQAATEQFF
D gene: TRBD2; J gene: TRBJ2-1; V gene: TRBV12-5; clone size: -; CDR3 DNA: TGTGCTAGTGGTTTGGAGACTAGCTCTGAGCAGTTCTTC; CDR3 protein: CASGLETSSEQFF
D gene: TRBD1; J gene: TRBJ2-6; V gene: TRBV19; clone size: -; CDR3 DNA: TGTGCCAGTAACGCACCGGGACAGGCCTCTGGGGCCAACGTCCTGACTTTC; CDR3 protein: CASNAPGQASGANVLTF
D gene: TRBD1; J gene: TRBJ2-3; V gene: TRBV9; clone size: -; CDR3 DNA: TGTGCCAGCAGCTTAGGGACAGGGATCACAGATACGCAGTATTTT; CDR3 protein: CASSLGTGITDTQYF